This entry features one TCR beta chain sequence. One junction end disagrees with the germline gene, perhaps due to a read error. TCRdb's copy holds only in-frame clones and misses some; the assay was immunoSEQ multiplex PCR. The table records 100,000 or so clones, roughly nine tenths of them present only once. The data stem from a study of blood T cell repertoires in COVID-19. The wider study: Sites in the United States, Italy and Spain provided acute and convalescent COVID-19 samples.

This receptor was identified in a man aged 25 to 45 in a cohort sampled during active COVID-19. Sequenced sample: peripheral blood.

The DNA of the CDR3 is TGTGCCTGGAGTGTATCTCGGCTGGGGGGTGCCGGGAAGCTGTTTTTT. Protein: CAWSVSRLGGAGKLFF. The chain uses TRBV30 and TRBJ2-2; D may be TRBD2 (6 bases). The CDR3 length is 16 residues. The germline V gene has CDR1 GTSNPN and CDR2 SVGIG (reference sequence).